The source of this T cell receptor beta chain is a study of memory CD4+ T cells and cytomegalovirus serostatus. TCRdb's table, derived via immunoSEQ multiplex PCR, lists solely in-frame clones and lacks some. The sample yields 25,000 to 30,000 clones, 75% seen once. This CDR3 spans 13 amino acids. The V gene's germline CDR1 is SGHTA and CDR2 FQGNSA. V gave up 3 bases and J gave up 9 bases, with 9 bases separating them. The sort gate was single viable CD3+CD4+CD8-CD45RO+ cells for memory CD4+ T cells. CMV serostatus came from serum IgG against pp150, pp28, p38, p52. Notes on the study in general: The CMV-associated TCR signature appears largely within the CD4+ memory repertoire.

In this sample, this clone turned up once. As yet, its antigen is unknown. The chain carries TRBV7-2 and TRBJ1-6; D is uncertain. The sequence was collected from an adult in good health and CMV-seronegative. The sample was memory CD4+ T cells from blood. The CDR3 reads CASSFHGSSPLHF. The CDR3 coding sequence is TGTGCCAGCAGCTTTCATGGTAGTTCACCCCTCCACTTT.